Only one count was recorded for the clone carrying this T cell receptor beta chain. Its antigen is still unknown. Clones were sequenced by immunoSEQ multiplex PCR, and TCRdb holds only the in-frame ones, with some missing. The table records millions of clones, 85% to 95% of them present only once. The data were obtained in a study of shared clonotypes between healthy human individuals. This CDR3 is built from 15 residues. CDR1 MGHRA and CDR2 YSYEKL come from the germline V gene. V was clipped by 5 bases and J by 5 bases; unmatched bases: 12. Findings and limits, study-wide: Compared with memory subsets, naive subsets generally had larger estimated richness.

Every donor, a Caucasian adult, lived in Nashville, Tennessee. The source of this sequence is a man between 18 and 35 years old in good health. Some clones in this sample may be carry-over from other donors' samples. Sample: naive CD4+ T cells from PBMCs. Subset given: CD45RA+ positively selected. This rearrangement joins TRBV4-1 to TRBJ2-7; TRBD1 agrees at 7 bases. CDR3 in amino acids: CASSEETGFNDEQYF. CDR3 in DNA: TGCGCCAGCAGCGAGGAGACAGGGTTTAACGACGAGCAGTACTTC.